The source of this T cell receptor (beta chain) is a study of identifying expanded T cells in peripheral blood. Study conclusions and caveats: Over approximately two and four weeks, about 15 and 19 clones changed, versus roughly 1.2 between replicates. Clone count variance between approximately two-week samples rose with total template count.

Details on this clone: What it binds is not known.

The assay was immunoSEQ multiplex PCR, and TCRdb's table has in-frame clones only and misses some. The sample carries 60,000 to 80,000 clones, approximately 87% recorded once. The junction had 5 bases not matched to a gene; V was cut back by 4 bases and J by 3 bases. This CDR3 comprises 14 residues. CDR1 is SGHAT and CDR2 is FQNNGV in the germline V gene. The chain has TRBV11-2 and TRBJ1-2; TRBD1 aligns across 7 bases. The sample comprised blood. The source of this sequence is a person between 18 and 75 years old in good health. The CDR3 protein is CASSSDREDYGYTF. The CDR3 nucleotides are TGTGCCAGCAGCTCCGACAGGGAGGACTATGGCTACACCTTC.